Listed here are 11 T cell receptor beta chains from one sample, sequenced in a study of T cell responses to AZD1222 COVID-19 vaccine. Assay used: immunoSEQ multiplex PCR; TCRdb lists only in-frame clones, some missing. Here the sample spans about 98,000 clones, around 88% being singletons. Sample: peripheral blood, taken on day 0 of MenACWY control vaccination. The receptors come from an adult in good health.

V and J are TRBV3-1 (or the pseudogene TRBV3-2) and TRBJ2-2; D is perhaps TRBD1 or TRBD2 (5 bases each). The CDR3 has 13 amino acids. V dropped 5 bases and J dropped 7 bases, with 11 bases sitting between them. CDR1 and CDR2 (germline): LGHDT, YNNKEL (reference sequence). The CDR3 region is CASSSLGVGELFF. In DNA form, the CDR3 reads TGTGCCAGCAGCTCCTTGGGGGTCGGGGAGCTGTTTTTT.

This clone showed up just once. The V gene is TRBV12-3 or TRBV12-4, the J gene TRBJ2-5; maybe TRBD1 (6 bases). The ends were cut back, 5 bases at V and 3 bases at J, with 10 bases in the middle. The length of the CDR3 is 13 residues. The CDR3 here is CASSPDSEETQYF. The CDR3 region has the DNA TGTGCCAGCAGTCCGGACAGCGAAGAGACCCAGTACTTC.

V gene TRBV5-8 combines with J gene TRBJ1-1; D is unclear. The V gene lost 1 base and the J gene lost 3 bases, with 13 bases spanning the gap. Germline loops: CDR1 SGHTS, CDR2 YDEGEE. The CDR3 runs 15 residues. The CDR3 loop reads CASSLQVRKDTEAFF. The CDR3 DNA reads as TGTGCCAGCAGCTTGCAGGTGAGGAAGGACACTGAAGCTTTCTTT.

The chain combines TRBV10-3 with TRBJ1-5; a possible D gene is TRBD1 (5 bases). With 2 bases removed from V and 1 base from J, the gap between germline ends came to 9 bases. The germline gives CDR1 ENHRY, CDR2 SYGVKD. This CDR3 has 15 amino acids. CDR3 amino acids: CAISEEGISNQPQHF. The CDR3 DNA sequence: TGTGCCATCAGTGAGGAGGGGATCAGCAATCAGCCCCAGCATTTT.

This clone was found a few times. The chain links TRBV2 to TRBJ2-7, with D tentatively TRBD2 (5 bases). V lost 4 bases, J lost 4 bases, and 14 bases lay in between. Germline assignment: CDR1 SNHLY and CDR2 FYNNEI. The CDR3 consists of 14 residues. The CDR3 nucleotides read TGTGCCAGCAGTGTTCCACTAGGGATTTACGAGCAGTACTTC. Its protein is CASSVPLGIYEQYF. The full variable domain, with the rest looked up from reference TRBV2 and TRBJ2-7, is EPEVTQTPSHQVTQMGQEVILRCVPISNHLYFYWYRQILGQKVEFLVSFYNNEISEKSEIFDDQFSVERPDGSNFTLKIRSTKLEDSAMYFCASSVPLGIYEQYFGPGTRLTVT.

This clone was seen a few times. The chain couples TRBV30 to TRBJ1-1; the D gene is possibly TRBD1 (6 bases). V was trimmed by 4 bases and J by 5 bases, leaving 23 bases between them. This CDR3 region has 16 residues. Germline V lookup: CDR1 GTSNPN, CDR2 SVGIG (reference sequence). CDR3 sequence reads: CAWISFSLEGGTEAFF. The CDR3 region has the DNA TGTGCCTGGATTTCCTTTTCGTTGGAGGGGGGGACTGAAGCTTTCTTT.

The chain links TRBV5-1 to TRBJ2-6; 7 nucleotides align to TRBD1. The V and J ends lost 1 base and 4 bases, in that order; junction bases with no gene match: 8. Germline lookup yields CDR1 SGHRS and CDR2 YFSETQ. The CDR3 runs 17 residues. The CDR3 DNA reads as TGCGCCAGCAGCTTGTCCCCACAGGGGCCCGGGGCCAACGTCCTGACTTTC. Its protein product is CASSLSPQGPGANVLTF.

The chain uses TRBV2 and TRBJ1-1, with 8 bases identical to TRBD1. Germline CDR1 and CDR2: SNHLY and FYNNEI. This CDR3 spans 14 amino acids. The junction had 3 bases not matched to a gene; V was cut back by 5 bases and J by 1 base. The CDR3 DNA is TGTGCCAGCAGTTATGACAGGGGGAACACTGAAGCTTTCTTT. Translating gives CASSYDRGNTEAFF.

The chain uses TRBV10-3 and TRBJ2-5, with D possibly being TRBD1 or TRBD2 (5 bases each). The germline V gene has CDR1 ENHRY and CDR2 SYGVKD. This CDR3 has 17 residues. Between the trimmed V and J ends, which lost 2 bases and 5 bases, there was a span of 21 bases. CDR3 coding DNA: TGTGCCATCAGTGAGGGGGGTGAAGGGCCCTGGGGGGAGACCCAGTACTTC. Amino acids: CAISEGGEGPWGETQYF.

The chain combines TRBV6-5 with TRBJ1-6, with D maybe TRBD1 (5 bases). V lost 2 bases to trimming and J lost 0 bases, with 5 bases between them. Germline V lookup: CDR1 MNHEY, CDR2 SVGAGI. The CDR3 runs to 15 residues. The CDR3 coding sequence is TGTGCCAGCAGTTACGACAGCTCCTATAATTCACCCCTCCACTTT. It is translated as CASSYDSSYNSPLHF.

The chain combines TRBV7-3 with TRBJ1-1; a possible D gene is TRBD1 (6 bases). Germline CDR1 reads SGHTA; CDR2 reads FQGTGA. The CDR3 is 14 residues long. V lost 4 bases and J lost 7, with 16 bases in between. The CDR3 here is CASSSVGTTSEAFF. CDR3 DNA: TGTGCCAGCAGCTCCGTCGGGACAACTAGTGAAGCTTTCTTT.